This T cell receptor beta chain was retrieved from a study of T cell changes during pregnancy in multiple sclerosis. The table came from immunoSEQ multiplex PCR; TCRdb's copy has only in-frame clones and leaves some out. The repertoire consists of about 75,000 clones, with 94% occurring once and the leading ten covering less than 0.15%. The CDR3 spans 15 residues. Germline CDR1 is SNHLY and CDR2 is FYNNEI. J is TRBJ2-5 and V is TRBV2; 12 positions match TRBD2. The DNA end lines up better with TRBJ2-7; the J call may be wrong. The sequencing here drew on CD4+ T cells from peripheral blood mononuclear cells, taken after pregnancy. The sequence came from a female donor with multiple sclerosis, enrolled in a pregnancy study. The CDR3 DNA sequence: TGTGCCAGCAGTCCCCAGACTAGCGGGAGATACGAGCAGTACTTC. Its translation: CASSPQTSGRYEQYF.